This T cell receptor (beta chain) was profiled in a study of blood T cell repertoires in COVID-19. Under the authors' procedure: Cell counts per sample came from amplifying reference gene primers. Only in-frame clones appear in the TCRdb table, and some are missing; sequencing was by immunoSEQ multiplex PCR. V and J calls and clone size are given by that table; D and trimming were obtained from the DNA. The sample contains 310,000 or so clones, about 87% of which appear only once. Germline CDR1 and CDR2: SGHNT and YYREEE (reference sequence). The CDR3 covers 15 residues. With V trimmed by 4 bases and J by 2 bases, 8 bases remained unmatched.

The V call is TRBV5-4, the J call TRBJ2-7; 8 bases are shared with TRBD2. The source is a woman younger than 30 who had recovered from COVID-19. What was sequenced was PBMCs or T cells enriched from blood (not recorded which). CDR3 DNA sequence: TGTGCCAGCAGCCCGTCTAGCGGGCCAGCCTACGAGCAGTACTTC. It codes for CASSPSSGPAYEQYF.